This passage covers 9 T cell receptor beta chains from one sample sequenced in a study of beta chain features in type 1 diabetes. Overall study findings and caveats: Shortening of TCRB CDR3s, moderate but significant, appeared in all four CD4+ subsets of Type 1 diabetes patients.

The sequenced template was cDNA made from the entire isolated RNA. The table came from immunoSEQ multiplex PCR; TCRdb's copy has only in-frame clones and leaves some out. The sample records about 160,000 clones, about 9% being singletons. No cognate antigen is known for these TCRs. Source material: central memory CD4+ T cells from blood. The receptors derive from a woman aged 18 to 35 with type 1 diabetes.

V and J are TRBV19 and TRBJ2-3, with a tentative D call TRBD1 (6 bases). V was pared by 9 bases and J by 2 bases, with 15 bases between. Germline V CDR1 and CDR2: LNHDA, SQIVND (reference sequence). This CDR3 contains 14 residues. CDR3 nucleotide sequence: TGTGCCAGCCAGTGGGGGCCTCTCACAGATACGCAGTATTTT. As protein: CASQWGPLTDTQYF.

This clone was detected a few times. Other DNA sequences in the sample encode the same CDR3. This chain uses TRBV4-2 with TRBJ2-7; weak D call: TRBD2 (6 bases). The CDR3 has 14 amino acids. Germline loops: CDR1 LGHNA, CDR2 YNFKEQ. Trimming stripped 3 bases from V and 3 bases from J, with 12 bases between. DNA for the CDR3: TGTGCCAGCAGCCAGATGACTAGTAGCTACGAGCAGTACTTC. It yields the protein CASSQMTSSYEQYF.

This sequence joins TRBV4-2 and TRBJ2-1; 11 bases fit TRBD2. V shed 4 bases, J shed 10 bases, and the junction held 6 bases outside the gene matches. The germline gives CDR1 LGHNA, CDR2 YNFKEQ. The CDR3 length is 14 residues. CDR3 protein: CASSPGTSGTEQFF. CDR3 bases: TGTGCCAGCAGCCCCGGGACTAGCGGTACGGAGCAGTTCTTC.

The CDR3 DNA reads as TGTGCCTGGGGGACTCGCTCCTACGAGCAGTACTTC. As protein: CAWGTRSYEQYF. The chain links TRBV30 to TRBJ2-7, with D tentatively TRBD2 (6 bases). The V end was cut by 5 bases, the J end by 0 bases, with 8 bases between. Germline lookup yields CDR1 GTSNPN and CDR2 SVGIG (reference sequence). This CDR3 has 12 amino acids. Full variable domain (remainder filled in from reference TRBV30 and TRBJ2-7): SQTIHQWPATLVQPVGSPLSLECTVEGTSNPNLYWYRQAAGRGLQLLFYSVGIGQISSEVPQNLSASRPQDRQFILSSKKLLLSDSGFYLCAWGTRSYEQYFGPGTRLTVT.

This clone was counted between two and nine times. CDR3 region: CASSLAGDKNIQYF. The CDR3 nucleotides are TGTGCCAGCAGCTTGGCCGGGGACAAAAACATTCAGTACTTC. This rearrangement joins TRBV5-6 to TRBJ2-4; a weak D match, TRBD2 (5 bases). Germline loops: CDR1 SGHDT, CDR2 YYEEEE. Trimming took 0 bases from V and 3 from J, leaving 7 bases between them. The CDR3 contains 14 residues.

This clone was seen only a few times. This rearrangement joins TRBV6-6 to TRBJ2-5, with TRBD2 matching over 10 bases. In germline, CDR1 is MNHNY, CDR2 SVGAGI (reference sequence). J lost 5 bases, V lost 5 bases, and 8 bases had no gene match. The CDR3 runs to 15 residues. CDR3 nucleotides: TGTGCCAGCAGTATCAAGCGGGGGGGCACGGAGACCCAGTACTTC. Translation gives CASSIKRGGTETQYF.

The genes are TRBV7-2 and TRBJ2-7; no firm D call. Looked up from germline, CDR1 is SGHTA and CDR2 is FQGNSA. V was cut by 1 base and J by 0 bases, with 7 bases left in between. The CDR3 length is 14 residues. For the CDR3, the DNA is TGTGCCAGCAGCTTAGGGGCAGGCTCCTACGAGCAGTACTTC. Translation: CASSLGAGSYEQYF.

This clone was observed a handful of times. The J gene is TRBJ1-4, the V gene TRBV29-1, with 7 nucleotides matching TRBD1. The CDR3 sequence is 13 residues long. Germline-derived CDR1 and CDR2 are SQVTM and ANQGSEA. Trimming took 5 bases from V and 10 from J; bases not matched to a gene: 10. CDR3 sequence reads: CSVCEAGGGKLFF. The DNA of the CDR3 is TGCAGCGTTTGTGAGGCAGGGGGAGGAAAACTGTTTTTT.

This clone was seen a few times. V usage is TRBV18 and J usage is TRBJ1-1, with 8 bases that match TRBD1. Losses at the gene ends were 3 bases for V and 7 bases for J; bases not matched to a gene: 7. Germline-derived CDR1 and CDR2 are KGHSH and LQKENI. There are 14 residues in the CDR3. The CDR3 bases are TGTGCCAGCTCACCGAGGCAGGGGGCGCATGAAGCTTTCTTT. It translates to CASSPRQGAHEAFF.